A single sample is the source of the 5 T cell receptor beta chains below, sequenced in a study of T cell changes during pregnancy in multiple sclerosis. The assay was immunoSEQ multiplex PCR, and TCRdb's table has in-frame clones only and misses some. Found here are about 70,000 clones, roughly 94% of them singletons; the top ten hold about 0.6%. Sequencing was performed on peripheral blood, taken in the third trimester of pregnancy. These receptors came from a female donor with multiple sclerosis, enrolled in a pregnancy study.

The chain couples TRBV27 to TRBJ2-5; 7 nucleotides match TRBD1. With 5 bases clipped from V and 5 bases from J, the junction kept 11 bases outside the gene matches. The CDR3 totals 15 residues. CDR1 MNHEY and CDR2 SMNVEV come from the germline V gene (reference sequence). The CDR3 DNA reads TGTGCCAGCAGTCCCCGACAGGGATCGTGGGAGACCCAGTACTTC. Translating it yields CASSPRQGSWETQYF.

This clone has a single count. This chain links TRBV2 with TRBJ2-7; D unresolved. This CDR3 is 12 amino acids long. Trimming took 7 bases from V and 1 from J, leaving 8 bases between them. Germline assignment: CDR1 SNHLY and CDR2 FYNNEI. The CDR3 nucleotides are TGTGCCAGCACCCCGGAGTCCTACGAGCAGTACTTC. Its protein is CASTPESYEQYF.

The chain links TRBV7-9 to TRBJ2-3; the D gene is possibly TRBD1 (5 bases). Per the germline V gene, CDR1 is SEHNR and CDR2 is FQNEAQ (reference sequence). The V end lost 4 bases, the J end lost 6 bases, and 11 bases lay between the germline ends. This CDR3 contains 13 residues. Written as DNA, the CDR3 is TGTGCCAGCAGCTCCACTAAGGGGGATACGCAGTATTTT. This codes for CASSSTKGDTQYF.

The chain joins TRBV7-2 to TRBJ2-1, with D perhaps matching TRBD2 (5 bases). CDR3 length: 13 amino acids. CDR1 SGHTA and CDR2 FQGNSA come from the germline V gene. V lost 1 base, J lost 6 bases, and 7 bases lay in between. This chain's CDR3 is CASSLVRGNEQFF. The CDR3 DNA follows: TGTGCCAGCAGCTTAGTTCGGGGCAATGAGCAGTTCTTC. The variable domain in full, completed from reference TRBV7-2 and TRBJ2-1, reads GAGVSQSPSNKVTEKGKDVELRCDPISGHTALYWYRQSLGQGLEFLIYFQGNSAPDKSGLPSDRFSAERTGGSVSTLTIQRTQQEDSAVYLCASSLVRGNEQFFGPGTRLTVL.

The chain carries TRBV27 and TRBJ1-6; TRBD1 aligns across 8 bases. There are 16 residues in the CDR3. Germline CDR1 and CDR2: MNHEY and SMNVEV (reference sequence). The V segment lost 2 bases and the J segment 8 bases; nucleotides outside the gene matches: 8. In DNA, the CDR3 is TGTGCCAGCAGTTTAATGTTCAGGGGGCGATATTCACCCCTCCACTTT. It encodes CASSLMFRGRYSPLHF.